This TCR beta chain was captured by sequencing in a study of cytomegalovirus exposure and HLA in healthy donors. Regarding the study as a whole: In a later analysis, most CMV-associated TCR beta chains appeared HLA-restricted.

Germline V gives CDR1 SGDLS, CDR2 YYNGEE. Deletions cut 4 bases from V and 0 bases from J, with 10 bases between. This CDR3 is 14 amino acids long. A multiplex PCR was run with 60 Vbeta primers and 13 Jbeta primers. Some clones are missing from TCRdb's copy, which holds only in-frame ones; the method was immunoSEQ multiplex PCR. This sample has about 130,000 clones, with 66% found just once. This clone was observed a handful of times. The antigen is not known. Sequenced input: PBMCs. This chain uses TRBV9 with TRBJ1-1; D is unclear. This TCR derives from a human donor in good health. CDR3: CASSLRGMNTEAFF. CDR3 coding DNA: TGTGCCAGCAGCCTCAGAGGAATGAACACTGAAGCTTTCTTT.